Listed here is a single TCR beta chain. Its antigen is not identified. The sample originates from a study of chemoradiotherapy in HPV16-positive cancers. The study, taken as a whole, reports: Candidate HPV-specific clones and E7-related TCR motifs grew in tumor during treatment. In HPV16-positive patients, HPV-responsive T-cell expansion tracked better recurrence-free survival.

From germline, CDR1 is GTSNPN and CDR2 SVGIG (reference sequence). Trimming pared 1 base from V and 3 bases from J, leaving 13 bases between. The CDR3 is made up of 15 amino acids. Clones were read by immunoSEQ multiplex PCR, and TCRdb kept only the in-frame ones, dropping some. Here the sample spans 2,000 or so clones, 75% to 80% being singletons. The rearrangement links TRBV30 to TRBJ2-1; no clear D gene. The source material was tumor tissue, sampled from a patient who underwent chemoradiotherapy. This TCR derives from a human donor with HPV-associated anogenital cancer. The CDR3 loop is CAWSGGRKGYNEQFF. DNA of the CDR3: TGTGCCTGGAGTGGAGGTCGGAAGGGCTACAATGAGCAGTTCTTC.